Presented here are 14 T cell receptor beta chains from one specimen sequenced in a study of blood T cell repertoires in COVID-19. Here immunoSEQ multiplex PCR was the method, and the copy in TCRdb shows in-frame clones only, minus some. The data hold 300,000 or so clones, with approximately 86% observed a single time. The sequenced material came from peripheral blood. These receptors all come from a man aged 65 to 85 with acute or convalescent COVID-19.

V and J are TRBV14 and TRBJ1-2; TRBD1 might be the D (6 bases). Germline V lookup: CDR1 SGHDN, CDR2 FVKESK. V was shortened by 6 bases and J by 6 bases, with 17 bases between the two germline ends. The CDR3 loop spans 14 amino acids. This CDR3 is CASSPLGARDGYTF. The CDR3, as DNA: TGTGCCAGCAGTCCCCTGGGGGCGCGTGATGGCTACACCTTC.

This clone is a singleton in its sample. This chain links TRBV4-3 with TRBJ1-6; D is uncertain. Germline CDR1 reads LGHNA; CDR2 reads YSLEER. V gave up 3 bases and J gave up 0 bases, with 9 bases separating them. This CDR3 spans 16 amino acids. CDR3 in amino acids: CASSQEEYSYNSPLHF. CDR3 nucleotides: TGCGCCAGCAGCCAGGAGGAATACTCCTATAATTCACCCCTCCACTTT.

This chain connects TRBV3-1 (or the pseudogene TRBV3-2) to TRBJ2-1; maybe TRBD1 (5 bases). V was trimmed by 2 bases and J by 5 bases, leaving 13 bases between them. Germline V CDR1 and CDR2: LGHDT, YNNKEL (reference sequence). The CDR3 has 15 residues. The CDR3 DNA reads as TGTGCCAGCAGCCAATATAGACAGCCTGACAATGAGCAGTTCTTC. The encoded protein is CASSQYRQPDNEQFF.

The chain links TRBV18 to TRBJ2-4; D remains ambiguous. V gave up 5 bases and J gave up 3 bases, with 17 bases separating them. CDR1 is KGHSH and CDR2 is LQKENI in the germline V gene. The CDR3 is made up of 16 amino acids. CDR3 in DNA: TGTGCCAGCTCATCGGCAGCAGGCGCTCACAAAAACATTCAGTACTTC. It yields the protein CASSSAAGAHKNIQYF.

In nucleotides, the CDR3 is TGTGCCAGCTCACAGGGACAGAACTACGAGCAGTACTTC. Protein sequence: CASSQGQNYEQYF. The chain links TRBV18 to TRBJ2-7, with 7 bases identical to TRBD1. Losses at the gene ends were 4 bases for V and 3 bases for J; bases not matched to a gene: 3. CDR1 and CDR2 from the germline V gene are KGHSH and LQKENI. The CDR3 sequence is 13 residues long.

The chain links TRBV2 to TRBJ1-1, with 9 bases that match TRBD1. V dropped 4 bases and J dropped 1; count of bases not matched to a gene: 7. This CDR3 is 16 amino acids long. Looked up from germline, CDR1 is SNHLY and CDR2 is FYNNEI. CDR3 coding DNA: TGTGCCAGCAGTGCCCCACGGGACAGGGAGAACACTGAAGCTTTCTTT. This translates into CASSAPRDRENTEAFF.

The chain carries TRBV28 and TRBJ2-7, with a tentative D call TRBD1 (6 bases). The CDR3 loop spans 16 amino acids. V was cut by 5 bases and J by 0 bases, with 17 bases left in between. Looked up from germline, CDR1 is MDHEN and CDR2 is SYDVKM. The CDR3 DNA sequence: TGTGCCAGCAGTAAAATAGGACAGCTAGTCTCCTACGAGCAGTACTTC. As protein: CASSKIGQLVSYEQYF.

This chain links TRBV7-9 with TRBJ2-7; D is unclear. The germline V gene has CDR1 SEHNR and CDR2 FQNEAQ (reference sequence). The CDR3 is 15 residues long. Trimming stripped 5 bases from V and 3 bases from J, with 17 bases between. The CDR3 spells CASSKFTEKNYEQYF. The CDR3, as DNA: TGTGCCAGCAGCAAATTCACAGAGAAAAACTACGAGCAGTACTTC.

The V gene is TRBV7-9, the J gene TRBJ2-7, with TRBD1 matching over 7 bases. After removal of 1 base from V and 1 base from J, the junction contained 4 bases not matched to a gene. Per germline, CDR1 SEHNR and CDR2 FQNEAQ (reference sequence). CDR3 length: 15 amino acids. The CDR3 sequence is CASSLEQGLSYEQYF. The DNA of the CDR3 is TGTGCCAGCAGCTTAGAACAGGGGCTATCCTACGAGCAGTACTTC.

V gene TRBV5-1 combines with J gene TRBJ1-4, with 9 nucleotides matching TRBD1. This CDR3 is 13 amino acids long. The germline gives CDR1 SGHRS, CDR2 YFSETQ. J lost 8 bases, V lost 4 bases, and 3 bases had no gene match. CDR3: CASSRDRDEKLFF. CDR3 nucleotide sequence: TGCGCCAGCAGCCGGGACAGGGACGAAAAACTGTTTTTT.

As for this clone: Other nucleotide sequences in the sample specify the same CDR3. The chain uses TRBV28 and TRBJ1-1, with D perhaps matching TRBD1 (5 bases). This CDR3 spans 13 amino acids. V was shortened by 5 bases and J by 0 bases, with 7 bases between the two germline ends. The V gene's germline CDR1 is MDHEN and CDR2 SYDVKM. The CDR3 region has the DNA TGTGCCAGCAGTCTGACAGTGAACACTGAAGCTTTCTTT. Translation: CASSLTVNTEAFF.

J is TRBJ1-5 and V is TRBV7-2; 7 bases map to TRBD1. V was pared by 2 bases and J by 2 bases, with 3 bases of the junction left unmatched. The CDR3 consists of 15 residues. Germline lookup yields CDR1 SGHTA and CDR2 FQGNSA. The CDR3, as DNA: TGTGCCAGCAGCTTATACAGGGGAGGCAATCAGCCCCAGCATTTT. Its protein product is CASSLYRGGNQPQHF.

This rearrangement joins TRBV28 to TRBJ1-1; tentatively, D is TRBD1 (6 bases). The CDR3 has 11 amino acids. Trimming pared 2 bases from V and 8 bases from J, leaving 6 bases between. Per the germline V gene, CDR1 is MDHEN and CDR2 is SYDVKM. CDR3 protein: CASSLQGEAFF. The CDR3 DNA reads TGTGCCAGCAGTTTACAGGGGGAAGCTTTCTTT. The whole variable domain, remainder taken from reference TRBV28 and TRBJ1-1, is DVKVTQSSRYLVKRTGEKVFLECVQDMDHENMFWYRQDPGLGLRLIYFSYDVKMKEKGDIPEGYSVSREKKERFSLILESASTNQTSMYLCASSLQGEAFFGQGTRLTVV.

The chain is built from TRBV5-6 and TRBJ2-1; 8 bases align to TRBD2. V lost 3 bases and J lost 0; bases outside the gene matches: 8. The CDR3 totals 17 residues. Germline V gives CDR1 SGHDT, CDR2 YYEEEE. CDR3 sequence (DNA): TGTGCCAGCAGCTCAACTAGCGGACGAGGCTCCTACAATGAGCAGTTCTTC. This translates into CASSSTSGRGSYNEQFF.